The 13 T cell receptor beta chains listed next were all sequenced from one sample in a study of regulatory T cells in long-lasting Graves disease. The time point here: newly diagnosed GD, antithyroid drugs for less than 3 months. PBMC-extracted RNA yielded the TCR library. Arm-PCR of CDR3 regions and iRepertoire HTBI primers were the basis on which TCR beta libraries were built. TCRdb analysed the multiplex PCR reads with MiXCR anew, one entry per CDR3 protein. This sample yields a few hundred thousand distinct CDR3 sequences, of which over 14% are seen a single time; roughly 8% belongs to the top ten. These data were also reused for a study on T cells in Graves' hyperthyroidism and ophthalmopathy.

The specimen comprised peripheral blood mononuclear cells (PBMCs), sampled at new diagnosis, from a patient treated with antithyroid drugs. Receptors were obtained from a woman aged 35 to 49 with Graves disease.

Regarding this clonotype: A read error is possible here, since a much larger clone lies one base away. The final CDR3 position lacks the conserved phenylalanine or tryptophan, pointing to a likely read error. The DNA is left out, because the CDR3 cannot be placed on it with certainty; the CDR3 is given as TCRdb lists it. This chain connects TRBV11-2 to TRBJ2-3; the table's TRBD1 call for D was not verified on the DNA. Including both end residues, the CDR3 is 16 amino acids long. Germline CDR1 is SGHAT and CDR2 is FQNNGV. This chain's CDR3 is CASSLGSPGSGETQYL.

This clonotype has just a few counts. The V call is TRBV6-7, the J call TRBJ1-5, with D perhaps matching TRBD1 (6 bases). TRBV6-7 is flagged as an ORF with uncertain function. With 0 bases removed from V and 3 bases from J, the gap between germline ends came to 18 bases. The CDR3 runs 18 residues. CDR3 nucleotide sequence: TGTGCCAGCAGTTACTCGATTATTAGGGGGTGTCCCAATCAGCCCCAGCATTTT. It is translated as CASSYSIIRGCPNQPQHF.

This clonotype has a count of ten or more. This chain links TRBV28 with TRBJ1-3; no definite D call. Trimming shortened V by 2 bases and J by 4 bases, and 6 bases separated the two germline ends. The CDR3 extends over 13 amino acids. CDR1 is MDHEN and CDR2 is SYDVKM in the germline V gene. The CDR3 here is CASSLAGGNTIYF. The CDR3 DNA reads as TGTGCCAGCAGTTTAGCGGGGGGAAACACCATATATTTT.

This clonotype was counted many times. The rearrangement links TRBV11-2 to TRBJ2-5; 7 bases agree with TRBD1. J gave up 3 bases and V 5 bases, and 3 bases lay outside the gene matches. The CDR3 covers 13 residues. Germline loops: CDR1 SGHAT, CDR2 FQNNGV. CDR3 in amino acids: CASSETGEETQYF. CDR3 bases: TGTGCCAGCAGCGAAACAGGGGAAGAGACCCAGTACTTC. The full variable domain, completed using reference TRBV11-2 and TRBJ2-5, is EAGVAQSPRYKIIEKRQSVAFWCNPISGHATLYWYQQILGQGPKLLIQFQNNGVVDDSQLPKDRFSAERLKGVDSTLKIQPAKLEDSAVYLCASSETGEETQYFGPGTRLLVL.

This clonotype was observed a few times. The rearrangement joins TRBV4-1 to TRBJ2-2; TRBD1 agrees at 7 bases. The germline V gene encodes CDR1 MGHRA and CDR2 YSYEKL. Losses at the gene ends were 0 bases for V and 7 bases for J; bases not matched to a gene: 14. The CDR3 contains 18 residues. CDR3: CASSQDQTFRQGDGELFF. CDR3 DNA: TGCGCCAGCAGCCAAGATCAAACCTTTCGACAGGGAGACGGGGAGCTGTTTTTT.

J is TRBJ1-4 and V is TRBV5-4; TRBD1 might be the D (5 bases). This CDR3 region has 15 residues. In germline, CDR1 is SGHNT, CDR2 YYREEE (reference sequence). The V gene lost 4 bases and the J gene lost 4 bases, with 14 bases spanning the gap. CDR3 DNA sequence: TGTGCCAGCAGCGCCCGGGACGGAAGTAATGAAAAACTGTTTTTT. It translates to CASSARDGSNEKLFF.

The sample holds many counts of this clonotype. The chain is built from TRBV3-1 and TRBJ1-1; D unclear. The germline V gene has CDR1 LGHDT and CDR2 YNNKEL (reference sequence). Trimming took 0 bases from V and 6 from J, leaving 11 bases between them. The CDR3 sequence is 14 residues long. CDR3 nucleotide sequence: TGTGCCAGCAGCCAAGACCTCCCGTCGGCTGAAGCTTTCTTT. Protein sequence: CASSQDLPSAEAFF.

The sample holds many counts of this clonotype. V and J are TRBV28 and TRBJ1-1; D gene unclear. Germline CDR1 and CDR2: MDHEN and SYDVKM. The CDR3 is 14 residues long. Trimming took 6 bases from V and 1 from J, leaving 12 bases between them. The CDR3 DNA follows: TGTGCCAGCAGCCCCGTTAGGACGAACACTGAAGCTTTCTTT. Encoded protein: CASSPVRTNTEAFF. Variable domain in full (rest from reference TRBV28 and TRBJ1-1): DVKVTQSSRYLVKRTGEKVFLECVQDMDHENMFWYRQDPGLGLRLIYFSYDVKMKEKGDIPEGYSVSREKKERFSLILESASTNQTSMYLCASSPVRTNTEAFFGQGTRLTVV.

This clonotype was counted only a few times. This chain connects TRBV20-1 to TRBJ2-1, with D unclear. From germline, CDR1 is DFQATT and CDR2 SNEGSKA (reference sequence). Trimming pared 3 bases from V and 8 bases from J, leaving 8 bases between. This CDR3 is 11 amino acids long. CDR3 sequence: CSASSGDEQFF. The DNA for the CDR3 is TGCAGTGCTAGTTCTGGGGATGAGCAGTTCTTC.

The chain has TRBV27 and TRBJ2-2, with D tentatively TRBD1 (5 bases). Trimming cost V 0 bases and J 0 bases, with 11 bases left between them. The CDR3 totals 17 residues. CDR1 is MNHEY, CDR2 SMNVEV, per germline (reference sequence). DNA of the CDR3: TGTGCCAGCAGTTTATCCCCCTCCAGGGCGAACACCGGGGAGCTGTTTTTT. Protein product: CASSLSPSRANTGELFF.

This clonotype was seen repeatedly, ten times or more. This chain uses TRBV2 with TRBJ2-2; tentatively, D is TRBD1 (6 bases). Germline CDR1 SNHLY, CDR2 FYNNEI. The CDR3 runs 15 residues. Between the trimmed V and J ends, which lost 2 bases and 0 bases, there was a span of 7 bases. CDR3 amino acids: CASSENRANTGELFF. The CDR3 nucleotides read TGTGCCAGCAGTGAAAACAGGGCGAACACCGGGGAGCTGTTTTTT.

This clonotype occurred many times. The genes are TRBV2 and TRBJ2-2, with 10 bases fitting TRBD1. The CDR3 runs 14 residues. Losses at the gene ends were 5 bases for V and 7 bases for J; bases not matched to a gene: 4. Germline-derived CDR1 and CDR2 are SNHLY and FYNNEI. The DNA for the CDR3 is TGTGCCAGCAGTCGACAGGGGGCCGTCGGGGAGCTGTTTTTT. Translated, it gives CASSRQGAVGELFF.

This clonotype was recorded at least ten times. The chain couples TRBV28 to TRBJ2-5; 9 nucleotides align to TRBD1. Germline V gives CDR1 MDHEN, CDR2 SYDVKM. The CDR3 sequence is 16 residues long. V shed 5 bases and J 2 bases; nucleotides not matched to a gene: 9. In DNA form, the CDR3 reads TGTGCCAGCAGTCCAGGGACAGGGCGAGGACAAGAGACCCAGTACTTC. This codes for CASSPGTGRGQETQYF.